These 3 T cell receptor beta chains came from one sample sequenced in a study of beta chain features in type 1 diabetes. Expressed TCRB transcripts got sequenced, as all isolated RNA was reverse transcribed. Profiled with immunoSEQ multiplex PCR; TCRdb holds only in-frame clones, not every one. The sample consists of about 900,000 clones, under 20% of them appearing once. Sequenced input: naive CD4+ T cells from blood. These TCRs come from a woman between 18 and 29 years old in good health.

This clone was seen only a few times. The genes are TRBV11-2 and TRBJ2-4; D is ambiguous. With 3 bases removed from V and 1 base from J, the gap between germline ends came to 4 bases. From germline, CDR1 is SGHAT and CDR2 FQNNGV. The CDR3 totals 13 residues. The DNA of the CDR3 is TGTGCCAGCAGCTTTAGCGCCAAAAACATTCAGTACTTC. Protein sequence: CASSFSAKNIQYF. Full variable domain (outside the CDR3, taken from reference TRBV11-2 and TRBJ2-4): EAGVAQSPRYKIIEKRQSVAFWCNPISGHATLYWYQQILGQGPKLLIQFQNNGVVDDSQLPKDRFSAERLKGVDSTLKIQPAKLEDSAVYLCASSFSAKNIQYFGAGTRLSVL.

The chain is built from TRBV29-1 and TRBJ2-3, with 10 bases lining up with TRBD2. The CDR3 loop spans 12 amino acids. V shed 8 bases and J 13 bases; nucleotides not matched to a gene: 12. Germline values: CDR1 SQVTM, CDR2 ANQGSEA. The CDR3 sequence: CSFTFSGGMEYF. Written as DNA, the CDR3 is TGCAGCTTCACTTTTAGCGGGGGGATGGAGTATTTT.

This clone was observed a handful of times. The V call is TRBV7-9, the J call TRBJ2-5, with 7 bases aligning to TRBD1. The end of the DNA aligns better with TRBJ2-7, so the J call may be wrong. Germline CDR1 and CDR2: SEHNR and FQNEAQ (reference sequence). The CDR3 covers 15 residues. CDR3 DNA: TGTGCCAGCAGCCCATCCCGGGACAGCTTGGACGAGCAGTACTTC. Translation: CASSPSRDSLDEQYF.